The entry that follows covers one T cell receptor beta chain sequence. The record originates from a study of technical replicates of blood from a few donors. The protocol was immunoSEQ multiplex PCR, while the TCRdb copy is restricted to in-frame clones and leaves out a portion. The table includes some 78,000 clones, more than 85% detected once. CDR1 and CDR2 from the germline V gene are SGHNT and YYREEE (reference sequence). CDR3 length: 16 residues. V was clipped by 5 bases and J by 4 bases; unmatched bases: 10. The chain carries TRBV5-4 and TRBJ2-5; 11 bases fit TRBD2. What was sequenced was T cells isolated from PBMCs. This clonotype originated in a human donor in good health. The CDR3 bases are TGTGCCAGCAGTTCGTTAGCGGGAGGGCCAGGAGAGACCCAGTACTTC. Translated: CASSSLAGGPGETQYF.